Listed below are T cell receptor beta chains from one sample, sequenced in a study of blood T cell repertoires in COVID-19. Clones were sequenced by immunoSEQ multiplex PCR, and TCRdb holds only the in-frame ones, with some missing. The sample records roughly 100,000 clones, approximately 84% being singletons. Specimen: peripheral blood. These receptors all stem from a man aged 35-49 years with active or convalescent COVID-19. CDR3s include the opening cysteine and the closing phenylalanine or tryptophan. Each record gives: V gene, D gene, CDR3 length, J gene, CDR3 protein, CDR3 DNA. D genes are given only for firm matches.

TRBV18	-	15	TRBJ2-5	CASSPQSNSVETQYF	TGTGCCAGCTCACCACAAAGCAATTCGGTAGAGACCCAGTACTTC
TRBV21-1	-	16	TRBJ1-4	CASSKVVPGGQEKLFF	TGTGCCAGCAGCAAAGTGGTGCCAGGGGGGCAGGAAAAACTGTTTTTT
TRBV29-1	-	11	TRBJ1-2	CSVDGAYGYTF	TGCAGCGTTGACGGAGCCTATGGCTACACCTTC
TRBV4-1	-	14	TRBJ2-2	CASSQGLNTGELFF	TGCGCCAGCAGCCAAGGTCTCAACACCGGGGAGCTGTTTTTT
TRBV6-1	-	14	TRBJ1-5	CASIDNFGNQPQHF	TGTGCCAGCATAGATAATTTTGGCAATCAGCCCCAGCATTTT
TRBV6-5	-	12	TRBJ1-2	CASTRDIYGYTF	TGTGCCAGTACCCGGGACATCTATGGCTACACCTTC
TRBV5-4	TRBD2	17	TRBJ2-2	CASSPRLAGADTGELFF	TGTGCCAGCAGCCCGAGACTAGCGGGGGCTGACACCGGGGAGCTGTTTTTT
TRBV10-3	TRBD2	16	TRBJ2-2	CAISDLSGGGTGELFF	TGTGCCATCAGTGATCTAAGCGGGGGAGGGACCGGGGAGCTGTTTTTT
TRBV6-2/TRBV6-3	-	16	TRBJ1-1	CASSYSKASMNTEAFF	TGTGCCAGCAGTTACTCGAAAGCTTCCATGAACACTGAAGCTTTCTTT
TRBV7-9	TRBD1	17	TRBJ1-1	CASSLGLYRGLGTEAFF	TGTGCCAGCAGCTTAGGTTTGTACAGGGGGCTAGGTACTGAAGCTTTCTTT
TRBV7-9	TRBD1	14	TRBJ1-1	CASSKGQASTEAFF	TGTGCCAGCAGCAAGGGACAGGCATCCACTGAAGCTTTCTTT